This note documents a single TCR beta chain sequence. The CDR3 sequence is 15 residues long. Germline loops: CDR1 MNHEY, CDR2 SMNVEV (reference sequence). The J segment lost 4 bases and the V segment lost 2 bases, leaving 5 bases of the junction unmatched. The protocol was immunoSEQ multiplex PCR, while the TCRdb copy is restricted to in-frame clones and leaves out a portion. The sample yields about 85,000 clones, about 95% seen once. The sample originates from a study of technical replicates of blood from several donors. The source is a human donor in good health. The material sequenced was T cells isolated from PBMCs. J is TRBJ1-5 and V is TRBV27; 7 bases line up with TRBD1. The DNA of the CDR3 is TGTGCCAGCAGTTTACAGGGGGTGGCAAATCAGCCCCAGCATTTT. Its translation: CASSLQGVANQPQHF.